The 19 T cell receptor beta chains listed next were all sequenced from one sample in a study of blood T cell repertoires in COVID-19. Sequencing used immunoSEQ multiplex PCR; TCRdb keeps in-frame clones, though not all of them. The sample includes about 230,000 clones, over 80% of them seen just once. The sequencing input was peripheral blood. All receptors come from a woman in her seventies with active or convalescent COVID-19.

This chain uses TRBV6-4 with TRBJ2-3, with D perhaps matching TRBD1 (6 bases). The CDR3 extends over 14 amino acids. In germline, CDR1 is MRHNA, CDR2 SNTAGT. V gave up 7 bases and J gave up 2 bases, with 13 bases separating them. This CDR3 is CASTLGDTTDTQYF. The CDR3 DNA is TGTGCCAGCACCCTCGGGGACACCACAGATACGCAGTATTTT.

The chain couples TRBV5-1 to TRBJ2-5; 10 bases are a match to TRBD1. This CDR3 is built from 16 residues. The V and J ends lost 2 bases and 3 bases, in that order; junction bases with no gene match: 7. Germline V gene sequence: CDR1 SGHRS, CDR2 YFSETQ. The CDR3 loop is CASSFIPGQGEETQYF. The CDR3 coding sequence is TGCGCCAGCAGCTTCATTCCCGGACAGGGGGAAGAGACCCAGTACTTC.

In its sample, this clone was seen a few times. The chain is built from TRBV27 and TRBJ1-2; the D gene is possibly TRBD1 (5 bases). Germline V gene data show CDR1 as MNHEY and CDR2 as SMNVEV (reference sequence). V lost 8 bases to trimming and J lost 5 bases, with 18 bases between them. CDR3 size: 14 residues. The CDR3 reads CASRGWAGTYGYTF. DNA of the CDR3: TGTGCCAGCCGTGGTTGGGCCGGGACTTATGGCTACACCTTC.

The genes are TRBV21-1 and TRBJ2-2; TRBD2, as called in the table, went unchecked against the DNA. TRBV21-1 is a known pseudogene. This CDR3 region has 19 residues. The CDR3 loop reads CASSKEGPAGGPTGGELFF. The CDR3 coding sequence is TGTGCCAGCAGCAAAGAAGGACCAGCGGGGGGACCAACTGGCGGGGAGCTGTTTTTT.

V gene TRBV12-5 combines with J gene TRBJ1-5; D gene unclear. CDR1 is LGHNT, CDR2 FRNRAP, per germline. The CDR3 runs 13 residues. Trimming cost V 7 bases and J 3 bases, with 10 bases left between them. The CDR3 DNA follows: TGTGCTAGTGTTTCCCAGGACAATCAGCCCCAGCATTTT. It codes for CASVSQDNQPQHF.

CDR3 sequence (DNA): TGTGCCAGCAGTGGGACTATCCCTATTGAGACCCAGTACTTC. It translates to CASSGTIPIETQYF. The chain has TRBV2 and TRBJ2-5; tentative D call: TRBD2 (6 bases). From germline, CDR1 is SNHLY and CDR2 FYNNEI. Trimming left V 4 bases short and J 5 bases short, with 14 bases between. The CDR3 sequence is 14 residues long.

The V and J genes are TRBV27 and TRBJ2-7, with D possibly being TRBD2 (6 bases). The germline CDR1 and CDR2 sequences are MNHEY and SMNVEV (reference sequence). CDR3 size: 15 residues. Trimming took 2 bases from V and 0 from J, leaving 11 bases between them. The CDR3 nucleotides read TGTGCCAGCAGTTTAATGGGGGGAATCTCCTACGAGCAGTACTTC. This encodes CASSLMGGISYEQYF.

The V gene is TRBV29-1, the J gene TRBJ2-1; 7 nucleotides agree with TRBD2. Trimming cost V 6 bases and J 9 bases; bases outside gene matches: 2. Looked up from germline, CDR1 is SQVTM and CDR2 is ANQGSEA. The CDR3 is 10 amino acids. CDR3 sequence: CSVSGVEQFF. The CDR3 DNA follows: TGCAGCGTCAGCGGGGTTGAGCAGTTCTTC.

V usage is TRBV5-1 and J usage is TRBJ2-1; TRBD2 aligns across 10 bases. Germline values: CDR1 SGHRS, CDR2 YFSETQ. The CDR3 runs 16 residues. The ends lost 1 base at V and 5 bases at J; junction bases unmatched: 6. CDR3 region: CASSLSGLAVNNEQFF. The CDR3 DNA is TGCGCCAGCAGCTTGTCAGGACTAGCGGTGAACAATGAGCAGTTCTTC.

The chain links TRBV7-6 to TRBJ2-5, with D perhaps matching TRBD2 (7 bases). CDR1 SGHVS and CDR2 FNYEAQ come from the germline V gene. The V end was cut by 5 bases, the J end by 5 bases, with 18 bases between. The CDR3 spans 15 residues. The DNA of the CDR3 is TGTGCCAGCAGCATAGGGGGGGGCCCGGCGGAGACCCAGTACTTC. Protein sequence: CASSIGGGPAETQYF.

This clone was found once. This sequence may be a read error, since a much larger clone differs from it by one base. The chain links TRBV7-3 to TRBJ1-6, with a possible D match to TRBD1 (6 bases). The germline V gene encodes CDR1 SGHTA and CDR2 FQGTGA. The V and J ends lost 2 bases and 5 bases respectively, with 10 bases between them. The CDR3 sequence is 15 residues long. The CDR3 DNA is TGTGCCAGCAGCTTACGGGGGGCGAATAATTCACCCCTCCACTTT. Encoded protein: CASSLRGANNSPLHF. The variable domain in full, with the rest retrieved from reference TRBV7-3 and TRBJ1-6, is GAGVSQTPSNKVTEKGKYVELRCDPISGHTALYWYRQSLGQGPEFLIYFQGTGAADDSGLPNDRFFAVRPEGSVSTLKIQRTERGDSAVYLCASSLRGANNSPLHFGNGTRLTVT.

V and J are TRBV9 and TRBJ2-5, with 9 bases matching TRBD2. The CDR3 length is 17 residues. The ends lost 4 bases at V and 3 bases at J; junction bases unmatched: 13. Germline CDR1 and CDR2: SGDLS and YYNGEE. CDR3 region: CASSHTDLGLAKETQYF. CDR3 nucleotides: TGTGCCAGCAGCCACACCGATTTGGGACTAGCCAAAGAGACCCAGTACTTC.

The chain uses TRBV4-3 and TRBJ2-3; perhaps TRBD1 as D (6 bases). Germline CDR1 LGHNA, CDR2 YSLEER. The V gene lost 3 bases and the J gene lost 10 bases, with 14 bases spanning the gap. The CDR3 spans 13 residues. In DNA form, the CDR3 reads TGCGCCAGCAGCCATAAGGGGGTTATGGCGCAGTATTTT. Its translation is CASSHKGVMAQYF.

The count of this clone is one. The V call is TRBV11-3, the J call TRBJ2-7; 9 bases agree with TRBD1. J gave up 4 bases and V 4 bases, and 11 bases lay outside the gene matches. CDR3 size: 16 residues. Germline V gene lookup returns CDR1 SGHNT and CDR2 YENEEA. CDR3 region: CASSSGQGPKTYEQYF. The CDR3 coding sequence is TGTGCCAGCAGCTCCGGACAGGGGCCAAAAACGTACGAGCAGTACTTC.

The V and J genes are TRBV11-2 and TRBJ2-1, with a tentative D call TRBD2 (5 bases). CDR3 size: 14 residues. Germline V gives CDR1 SGHAT, CDR2 FQNNGV. V lost 5 bases, J lost 4 bases, and 12 bases lay in between. Written as DNA, the CDR3 is TGTGCCAGCAGCCCCGCTACTAGTTACAATGAGCAGTTCTTC. It specifies CASSPATSYNEQFF.

The chain has TRBV10-3 and TRBJ1-5, with D unclear. V was clipped by 6 bases and J by 8 bases, with 17 bases between them. The CDR3 sequence is 14 residues long. Germline V CDR1 and CDR2: ENHRY, SYGVKD. The CDR3 DNA reads as TGTGCCATCAGCCCGTCCACGCGGGAGGAGCCCCAGCATTTT. Residues: CAISPSTREEPQHF.

The chain uses TRBV3-1 (or the pseudogene TRBV3-2) and TRBJ2-3; weak D call: TRBD1 (5 bases). This CDR3 has 15 amino acids. CDR1 and CDR2 (germline): LGHDT, YNNKEL (reference sequence). Deletions cut 1 base from V and 4 bases from J, with 12 bases between. CDR3 nucleotide sequence: TGTGCCAGCAGCCAAGGAAGGGGCGAGGCAGATACGCAGTATTTT. Residues: CASSQGRGEADTQYF.

The rearrangement links TRBV28 to TRBJ1-2; no clear D. CDR1 is MDHEN, CDR2 SYDVKM, per germline. CDR3 length equals 14 residues. Trimming pared 2 bases from V and 2 bases from J, leaving 9 bases between. The CDR3 region is CASSLGIPNYGYTF. The CDR3 DNA reads as TGTGCCAGCAGTTTAGGCATCCCCAACTATGGCTACACCTTC.

This chain uses TRBV3-1 (or the pseudogene TRBV3-2) with TRBJ2-6; 10 bases are shared with TRBD1. In germline, CDR1 is LGHDT, CDR2 YNNKEL (reference sequence). The CDR3 is 20 amino acids. J gave up 3 bases and V 2 bases, and 13 bases lay outside the gene matches. The CDR3 DNA follows: TGTGCCAGCAGCCAACTTACCGGGACAGGGGCTAATGTTGGGGCCAACGTCCTGACTTTC. Its translation: CASSQLTGTGANVGANVLTF.